The next 28 T cell receptor beta chains were all read from a single sample in a study of technical replicates of blood from a few donors. Using immunoSEQ multiplex PCR, the repertoire was profiled, and TCRdb retains in-frame clones only, with some absent. The sample lists about 79,000 clones; 80% to 95% were seen once. The specimen sequenced was T cells isolated from PBMCs. The receptors were sampled from a human donor in good health. Some clones in this sample may be carry-over from other donors' samples.

The V and J genes are TRBV28 and TRBJ2-4, with 9 bases lining up with TRBD1. Germline trimming cut 4 bases from V and 3 bases from J; bases unmatched to any gene: 10. This CDR3 has 17 amino acids. Germline CDR1 MDHEN, CDR2 SYDVKM. The CDR3 reads CASSSNRGRGGKNIQYF. The CDR3 bases are TGTGCCAGCAGTTCGAACAGGGGGCGCGGTGGCAAAAACATTCAGTACTTC.

CDR3 amino acids: CASSPGLAGDADTQYF. For the CDR3, the DNA is TGTGCCAGCAGCCCTGGACTAGCGGGAGATGCAGATACGCAGTATTTT. The chain employs TRBV4-2 and TRBJ2-3, with TRBD2 matching over 13 bases. Looked up from germline, CDR1 is LGHNA and CDR2 is YNFKEQ. The junction had 5 bases not matched to a gene; V was cut back by 4 bases and J by 4 bases. This CDR3 is built from 16 residues.

The gene calls are TRBV29-1 and TRBJ2-1, with D perhaps TRBD2 (6 bases). V lost 6 bases to trimming and J lost 8 bases, with 17 bases between them. Germline V gene lookup returns CDR1 SQVTM and CDR2 ANQGSEA. The CDR3 extends over 13 amino acids. The DNA of the CDR3 is TGCAGCGTGGGGCGGCGGGAAGTCTATGAGCAGTTCTTC. Protein product: CSVGRREVYEQFF.

The chain uses TRBV19 and TRBJ1-1; no definite D call. The germline V and J ends were trimmed by 5 bases and 2 bases, with 12 bases remaining between them. Germline CDR1 reads LNHDA; CDR2 reads SQIVND (reference sequence). This CDR3 comprises 14 residues. The CDR3 loop reads CASSRHTENTEAFF. The CDR3 nucleotides are TGTGCCAGTAGTCGCCATACAGAAAACACTGAAGCTTTCTTT. The variable domain in full, completed from reference TRBV19 and TRBJ1-1, reads DGGITQSPKYLFRKEGQNVTLSCEQNLNHDAMYWYRQDPGQGLRLIYYSQIVNDFQKGDIAEGYSVSREKKESFPLTVTSAQKNPTAFYLCASSRHTENTEAFFGQGTRLTVV.

This sequence joins TRBV6-5 and TRBJ2-7; TRBD2 matches 8 bases. V lost 4 bases, J lost 1 base, and 6 bases stayed unmatched. This CDR3 has 15 amino acids. Germline CDR1 is MNHEY and CDR2 is SVGAGI. The CDR3 DNA reads TGTGCCAGCAGTTCCGGGCGGGGGGAATCCTACGAGCAGTACTTC. Protein sequence: CASSSGRGESYEQYF.

This clone was seen only once. Written as DNA, the CDR3 is TGCGCCAGCAGCCAAGACAAGCGATACACAGATACGCAGTATTTT. Its protein is CASSQDKRYTDTQYF. The V call is TRBV4-1, the J call TRBJ2-3; D is ambiguous. The CDR3 consists of 15 residues. Trimming took off 0 bases at V and 2 bases at J, with 9 bases between the two ends. Germline V CDR1 and CDR2: MGHRA, YSYEKL.

This rearrangement joins TRBV2 to TRBJ1-2, with D tentatively TRBD1 (5 bases). V lost 8 bases, J lost 10 bases, and 11 bases lay in between. Germline CDR1 reads SNHLY; CDR2 reads FYNNEI. The length of the CDR3 is 10 residues. The CDR3 is CASEDTDYTF. CDR3 nucleotide sequence: TGTGCCAGCGAGGACACGGACTACACCTTC.

V gene TRBV11-3 combines with J gene TRBJ1-1; D ambiguous. Trimming took 0 bases from V and 7 from J, leaving 15 bases between them. This CDR3 spans 15 amino acids. Germline-derived CDR1 and CDR2 are SGHNT and YENEEA. Written as DNA, the CDR3 is TGTGCCAGCAGCTTAGAGACCGGCGGGTATGGTGAAGCTTTCTTT. Its translation is CASSLETGGYGEAFF.

In DNA form, the CDR3 reads TGTGCCAGCAGCACCGCACTTGGAAACACCATATATTTT. Protein product: CASSTALGNTIYF. The genes are TRBV11-3 and TRBJ1-3; D is ambiguous. The CDR3 runs 13 residues. Germline lookup yields CDR1 SGHNT and CDR2 YENEEA. The V end was cut by 5 bases, the J end by 3 bases, with 8 bases between.

The chain couples TRBV11-3 to TRBJ2-1, with TRBD1 identical over 8 bases. V shed 2 bases and J 2 bases; nucleotides not matched to a gene: 2. Germline V gene lookup returns CDR1 SGHNT and CDR2 YENEEA. CDR3 size: 15 residues. CDR3 sequence: CASSLRTGTYNEQFF. CDR3 in DNA: TGTGCCAGCAGCTTAAGGACAGGGACCTACAATGAGCAGTTCTTC.

The chain has TRBV19 and TRBJ1-2, with a possible D match to TRBD1 (5 bases). CDR1 is LNHDA, CDR2 SQIVND, per germline (reference sequence). This CDR3 comprises 14 residues. V was cut by 1 base and J by 5 bases, with 11 bases left in between. The CDR3 loop reads CASSIGRAGYGYTF. The CDR3 bases are TGTGCCAGTAGTATAGGCAGGGCCGGGTATGGCTACACCTTC.

The chain couples TRBV4-1 to TRBJ2-7; 7 nucleotides line up with TRBD1. Germline V gene sequence: CDR1 MGHRA, CDR2 YSYEKL. With 3 bases clipped from V and 3 bases from J, the junction kept 14 bases outside the gene matches. This CDR3 region has 17 residues. In DNA form, the CDR3 reads TGCGCCAGCAGCCACCTCCTACGACAGGGTAAGAACTACGAGCAGTACTTC. It specifies CASSHLLRQGKNYEQYF.

The sample holds one count of this clone. This chain joins TRBV4-2 and TRBJ1-1; maybe TRBD1 (6 bases). Germline loops: CDR1 LGHNA, CDR2 YNFKEQ. This CDR3 has 15 residues. Trimming pared 0 bases from V and 5 bases from J, leaving 13 bases between. In DNA, the CDR3 is TGTGCCAGCAGCCAAGATGCGCGGGGGCTGACTGAAGCTTTCTTT. Its translation is CASSQDARGLTEAFF.

V gene TRBV30 combines with J gene TRBJ1-2; D gene unclear. This CDR3 has 10 amino acids. Germline V lookup: CDR1 GTSNPN, CDR2 SVGIG (reference sequence). The V end was cut by 4 bases, the J end by 4 bases, with 4 bases between. CDR3 residues: CAWNLYGYTF. The CDR3 nucleotides read TGTGCCTGGAATCTCTATGGCTACACCTTC.

A single count supports this clone. The chain has TRBV11-2 and TRBJ2-1, with D uncertain. Trimming left V 2 bases short and J 7 bases short, with 6 bases between. Per the germline V gene, CDR1 is SGHAT and CDR2 is FQNNGV. The CDR3 sequence is 12 residues long. The CDR3 region has the DNA TGTGCCAGCAGCTTAAGCGTAAATGAGCAGTTCTTC. Translated: CASSLSVNEQFF.

J is TRBJ1-2 and V is TRBV11-2; 8 positions agree with TRBD1. Trimming removed 0 bases from V and 8 bases from J; junction bases left unmatched: 8. CDR1 and CDR2 from the germline V gene are SGHAT and FQNNGV. This CDR3 is built from 15 residues. The CDR3 nucleotides are TGTGCCAGCAGCTTAGATCTCAGGGGGCCGGGAGGCTACACCTTC. Translating gives CASSLDLRGPGGYTF.

V is TRBV6-6 and J is TRBJ1-3; D is unclear. This CDR3 contains 12 residues. The V gene lost 1 base and the J gene lost 8 bases, with 6 bases spanning the gap. The germline V gene has CDR1 MNHNY and CDR2 SVGAGI (reference sequence). Written as DNA, the CDR3 is TGTGCCAGCAGTTACTTAGGAGACACCATATATTTT. This translates into CASSYLGDTIYF.

The V call is TRBV28, the J call TRBJ1-5, with D maybe TRBD1 (5 bases). The CDR3 is 14 amino acids. Germline V gives CDR1 MDHEN, CDR2 SYDVKM. V lost 3 bases and J lost 5, with 11 bases in between. The CDR3 loop reads CASSFRGRDQPQHF. Written as DNA, the CDR3 is TGTGCCAGCAGTTTTAGGGGTCGGGATCAGCCCCAGCATTTT.

CDR3 residues: CASSFARETQYF. CDR3 DNA: TGTGCCAGCAGTTTTGCTCGGGAGACCCAGTACTTC. J is TRBJ2-5 and V is TRBV28; no firm D call. The CDR3 sequence is 12 residues long. The germline V gene has CDR1 MDHEN and CDR2 SYDVKM. With 3 bases removed from V and 5 bases from J, the gap between germline ends came to 7 bases.

This rearrangement joins TRBV11-2 to TRBJ2-2; TRBD2 agrees at 11 bases. The CDR3 consists of 16 residues. The V gene end was trimmed by 5 bases and the J gene end by 5 bases; junction bases not matched to a gene: 7. The germline gives CDR1 SGHAT, CDR2 FQNNGV. This chain's CDR3 is CASSHGLAGGTGELFF. DNA of the CDR3: TGTGCCAGCAGCCATGGACTAGCGGGTGGAACCGGGGAGCTGTTTTTT. The variable domain in full, with the rest retrieved from reference TRBV11-2 and TRBJ2-2, is EAGVAQSPRYKIIEKRQSVAFWCNPISGHATLYWYQQILGQGPKLLIQFQNNGVVDDSQLPKDRFSAERLKGVDSTLKIQPAKLEDSAVYLCASSHGLAGGTGELFFGEGSRLTVL.

V gene TRBV7-6 combines with J gene TRBJ2-7; a possible D gene is TRBD1 (5 bases). In germline, CDR1 is SGHVS, CDR2 FNYEAQ. The CDR3 spans 12 residues. The ends were cut back, 5 bases at V and 3 bases at J, with 8 bases in the middle. CDR3 residues: CASSRTGYEQYF. CDR3 DNA: TGTGCCAGCAGCCGAACAGGCTACGAGCAGTACTTC.

V is TRBV9 and J is TRBJ2-3; TRBD2 might be the D (6 bases). Trimming removed 0 bases at V and 0 bases at J, with 8 bases between. Germline CDR1 SGDLS, CDR2 YYNGEE. CDR3 length: 15 residues. CDR3: CASSVEGLSTDTQYF. As DNA, the CDR3 is TGTGCCAGCAGCGTAGAGGGACTGAGCACAGATACGCAGTATTTT.

V usage is TRBV7-9 and J usage is TRBJ2-7; 9 bases line up with TRBD1. This CDR3 has 16 amino acids. The V segment lost 2 bases and the J segment 3 bases; nucleotides outside the gene matches: 8. CDR1 SEHNR and CDR2 FQNEAQ come from the germline V gene (reference sequence). The CDR3 coding sequence is TGTGCCAGCAGCTTAAATTTAAAGGACAGGGGCTACGAGCAGTACTTC. Translation gives CASSLNLKDRGYEQYF.

The chain joins TRBV6-1 to TRBJ2-7; no firm D call. Trimming removed 0 bases at V and 3 bases at J, with 6 bases between. The CDR3 extends over 13 amino acids. Germline CDR1 is MNHNS and CDR2 is SASEGT. Written as DNA, the CDR3 is TGTGCCAGCAGTGAAGCAGACAACTACGAGCAGTACTTC. Translation gives CASSEADNYEQYF.

J is TRBJ1-1 and V is TRBV6-5; D is ambiguous. The V end was cut by 8 bases, the J end by 4 bases, with 17 bases between. Germline assignment: CDR1 MNHEY and CDR2 SVGAGI. The CDR3 is made up of 14 amino acids. CDR3 residues: CASYFREGPTEAFF. The CDR3 coding sequence is TGTGCCAGCTATTTCCGGGAGGGCCCCACTGAAGCTTTCTTT.

The rearrangement links TRBV19 to TRBJ1-1; D is uncertain. Per the germline V gene, CDR1 is LNHDA and CDR2 is SQIVND (reference sequence). CDR3 length: 12 amino acids. Between the trimmed V and J ends, which lost 7 bases and 0 bases, there was a span of 6 bases. CDR3 bases: TGTGCCAGTATGGAGCTGAACACTGAAGCTTTCTTT. Its protein is CASMELNTEAFF.

This chain links TRBV7-2 with TRBJ2-1; tentatively, D is TRBD2 (6 bases). V shed 1 base and J shed 9 bases, with 10 bases lying between them. The CDR3 consists of 13 residues. The germline gives CDR1 SGHTA, CDR2 FQGNSA. The CDR3 region has the DNA TGTGCCAGCAGCTTAGGACTAGAATCTGAGCAGTTCTTC. This sequence encodes CASSLGLESEQFF.

This clone was counted between two and nine times. This chain joins TRBV6-1 and TRBJ1-1; tentative D call: TRBD1 (5 bases). V dropped 6 bases and J dropped 4 bases, with 18 bases sitting between them. This CDR3 comprises 15 residues. Germline CDR1 and CDR2: MNHNS and SASEGT. CDR3 in DNA: TGTGCCAGCAGCAAACCATGGGGGGGTCTCACTGAAGCTTTCTTT. Protein sequence: CASSKPWGGLTEAFF.